There are many counts of the clone carrying this TCR beta chain. Its antigen is unknown. RNA transcripts provided the source from which TCR beta CDR3 regions were amplified. HTBI primers were used for first-round RT-PCR of the TCR CDR3. TCRdb itself ran the multiplex PCR reads through MiXCR, one entry per CDR3 protein. The sample yields around 240,000 distinct CDR3 sequences, roughly 14% seen once. This sample is drawn from a study of T cells in Graves' hyperthyroidism and ophthalmopathy. Thyroid ultrasound and orbital computed tomography, with clinical symptoms and serum thyroxine and TRAb, informed diagnoses. The blood sample was taken at first hyperthyroidism diagnosis, before any ophthalmopathy symptoms. Points from the study as a whole: Within blood appeared most thyroid clonotypes that had expanded above 0.001. Ophthalmopathy prediction by the model preceded onset by a median approximately six months.

The CDR3 consists of 15 residues. Per the germline V gene, CDR1 is SGHKS and CDR2 is YYEKEE (reference sequence). V lost 4 bases and J 4 bases, leaving 17 bases between the germline ends. The rearrangement joins TRBV5-5 to TRBJ1-2, with TRBD1 as a possible D gene (6 bases). The receptor was isolated from a woman in her thirties or forties with Graves' hyperthyroidism that later progressed to Graves' ophthalmopathy. Sequencing input: blood. CDR3 loop: CASSDQQGGGYGYTF. The CDR3 DNA follows: TGTGCCAGCAGCGACCAACAGGGAGGGGGCTATGGCTACACCTTC.